A selection of T cell receptor beta chains follows, all from one sample in a study of shared clonotypes between healthy human individuals. Using immunoSEQ multiplex PCR, the repertoire was profiled, and TCRdb retains in-frame clones only, with some absent. The table records 2 million to 3 million clones, 93% of them present only once. Sequenced material: naive CD4+ T cells from PBMCs. These receptor sequences come from a man aged 18 to 29 in good health. Some clones in this sample may be carry-over from other donors' samples. The CDR3 runs from the conserved cysteine through the conserved F or W. A D gene is named only where the DNA matches it firmly. The size field is filled for only some rows; it gives once, few, many or a size class.

clone size	V gene	D gene	J gene	CDR3 protein	CDR3 DNA
-	TRBV7-9	-	TRBJ2-2	CASSSWQGGTGELFF	TGTGCCAGCAGCTCTTGGCAGGGTGGAACCGGGGAGCTGTTTTTT
once	TRBV2	TRBD1	TRBJ2-1	CASSEEGAGWNEQFF	TGTGCCAGCAGTGAAGAGGGGGCTGGATGGAATGAGCAGTTCTTC
-	TRBV7-4	TRBD1	TRBJ1-5	CASSLGVADRVGRQPQHF	TGTGCCAGCAGCTTAGGCGTGGCGGACAGGGTCGGGCGTCAGCCCCAGCATTTT
-	TRBV30	-	TRBJ1-2	CAWSETGDGYTF	TGTGCCTGGAGTGAAACGGGGGATGGCTACACCTTC
-	TRBV19	-	TRBJ2-1	CASSITYNEQFF	TGTGCCAGTAGTATTACCTACAATGAGCAGTTCTTC
-	TRBV11-1	-	TRBJ2-7	CASSLPNGALEEQYF	TGTGCCAGCAGCCTCCCCAACGGGGCCCTGGAGGAGCAGTACTTC
-	TRBV7-9	-	TRBJ2-1	CASSRRADNEQFF	TGTGCCAGCAGTCGCCGGGCCGACAATGAGCAGTTCTTC
-	TRBV6-5	-	TRBJ2-2	CASSLSTGELFF	TGTGCCAGCAGTCTAAGCACCGGGGAGCTGTTTTTT
-	TRBV10-3	TRBD1	TRBJ2-5	CAISRQGQETQYF	TGTGCCATCAGTCGACAGGGGCAAGAGACCCAGTACTTC
-	TRBV4-3	-	TRBJ1-2	CASSQDPGERAGYTF	TGCGCCAGCAGCCAAGATCCAGGGGAGCGGGCTGGCTACACCTTC
-	TRBV18	TRBD1	TRBJ1-3	CASSSGTVLDTIYF	TGTGCCAGCTCATCCGGGACAGTTCTTGACACCATATATTTT
-	TRBV4-3	-	TRBJ1-2	CASSQGSVQPYGYTF	TGCGCCAGCAGCCAAGGATCAGTCCAGCCCTATGGCTACACCTTC
once	TRBV28	-	TRBJ1-2	CASSLLGAQGYGYTF	TGTGCCAGCAGTTTACTGGGGGCGCAGGGCTATGGCTACACCTTC
once	TRBV4-2	TRBD2	TRBJ2-1	CASSQGTSGDYNEQFF	TGTGCCAGCAGCCAAGGGACTAGCGGGGACTACAATGAGCAGTTCTTC
-	TRBV15	-	TRBJ2-3	CATSRGGVGSDTQYF	TGTGCCACCAGCAGAGGTGGGGTAGGTTCAGATACGCAGTATTTT
-	TRBV28	-	TRBJ1-3	CASSLSGAGNTIYF	TGTGCCAGCAGTTTATCGGGGGCTGGAAACACCATATATTTT
few	TRBV6-5	-	TRBJ1-5	CASSNGRGNQPQHF	TGTGCCAGCAGTAACGGACGAGGCAATCAGCCCCAGCATTTT
-	TRBV6-1	-	TRBJ2-5	CASRLYSGFQETQYF	TGTGCCAGCAGACTTTACTCAGGGTTCCAAGAGACCCAGTACTTC
-	TRBV6-1	-	TRBJ1-5	CASSEAWSGGNQPQHF	TGTGCCAGCAGTGAAGCTTGGTCTGGAGGGAATCAGCCCCAGCATTTT
once	TRBV5-4	-	TRBJ2-3	CASRRMPLVTDTQYF	TGTGCCAGCAGAAGAATGCCGTTGGTCACAGATACGCAGTATTTT
-	TRBV5-1	TRBD1	TRBJ2-7	CASSASPGTGYGSSYEQYF	TGCGCCAGCAGCGCATCCCCCGGGACAGGGTATGGAAGCTCCTACGAGCAGTACTTC